These 27 T cell receptor beta chains came from one sample sequenced in a study of cytomegalovirus exposure and HLA in healthy donors. TCRdb's table, derived via immunoSEQ multiplex PCR, lists solely in-frame clones and lacks some. The sample yields 78,000 or so clones, over 90% seen once. The sequenced sample was PBMCs. These receptors came from a woman between 18 and 29 years old in good health and CMV-seropositive.

This chain uses TRBV2 with TRBJ2-1; possible D gene TRBD1, 6 bases. Trimming pared 7 bases from V and 4 bases from J, leaving 8 bases between. The length of the CDR3 is 12 residues. Per germline, CDR1 SNHLY and CDR2 FYNNEI. The CDR3 is CASTGTYNEQFF. Here the CDR3 DNA reads TGTGCCAGCACCGGGACATACAATGAGCAGTTCTTC.

V and J are TRBV10-3 and TRBJ2-6; 8 nucleotides match TRBD1. This CDR3 is 16 amino acids long. The J segment lost 2 bases and the V segment lost 6 bases, leaving 6 bases of the junction unmatched. From germline, CDR1 is ENHRY and CDR2 SYGVKD. The CDR3 coding sequence is TGTGCCATCAGAAAGGACAGGGACCCTGGGGCCAACGTCCTGACTTTC. It translates to CAIRKDRDPGANVLTF.

The chain employs TRBV16 and TRBJ1-2, with 7 bases fitting TRBD1. V was clipped by 4 bases and J by 5 bases; unmatched bases: 4. Germline loops: CDR1 KGHSY, CDR2 FQNENV. This CDR3 contains 13 residues. The CDR3 sequence: CASSRDRSYGYTF. The CDR3 bases are TGTGCCAGCAGCCGGGACAGATCTTATGGCTACACCTTC.

This clone has a handful of counts. In DNA form, the CDR3 reads TGTGCCAGCAGTTTATTGGTACTAGCGGGCGGATACGAGCAGTACTTC. Translation: CASSLLVLAGGYEQYF. The rearrangement links TRBV28 to TRBJ2-7; 9 positions match TRBD2. This CDR3 is built from 16 residues. Looked up from germline, CDR1 is MDHEN and CDR2 is SYDVKM. Unmatched junction bases numbered 8, after V lost 1 base and J lost 4 bases. Full variable domain (outside the CDR3, taken from reference TRBV28 and TRBJ2-7): DVKVTQSSRYLVKRTGEKVFLECVQDMDHENMFWYRQDPGLGLRLIYFSYDVKMKEKGDIPEGYSVSREKKERFSLILESASTNQTSMYLCASSLLVLAGGYEQYFGPGTRLTVT.

This clone showed up just once. The V call is TRBV5-4, the J call TRBJ1-2; D call uncertain. Trimming left V 0 bases short and J 2 bases short, with 8 bases between. Germline CDR1 and CDR2: SGHNT and YYREEE (reference sequence). This CDR3 has 14 amino acids. The CDR3 reads CASSLDSLNYGYTF. As DNA, the CDR3 is TGTGCCAGCAGCTTGGACAGTTTAAACTATGGCTACACCTTC.

CDR3 sequence reads: CSATGPNTEAFF. CDR3 DNA sequence: TGCAGCGCGACAGGGCCAAACACTGAAGCTTTCTTT. The chain carries TRBV29-1 and TRBJ1-1, with 7 bases lining up with TRBD1. There are 12 residues in the CDR3. V shed 7 bases and J 2 bases; nucleotides not matched to a gene: 4. Germline CDR1 reads SQVTM; CDR2 reads ANQGSEA.

V gene TRBV4-1 combines with J gene TRBJ2-2, with D possibly matching TRBD1 (6 bases). V was pared by 10 bases and J by 7 bases, with 19 bases between. The CDR3 is 14 residues long. Germline V CDR1 and CDR2: MGHRA, YSYEKL. The CDR3 reads CATTARDNNGELFF. The DNA for the CDR3 is TGCGCCACGACCGCCCGGGACAATAACGGGGAGCTGTTTTTT.

The chain uses TRBV7-2 and TRBJ2-5, with 16 bases that match TRBD2. From germline, CDR1 is SGHTA and CDR2 FQGNSA. Germline trimming cut 0 bases from V and 5 bases from J; bases unmatched to any gene: 6. The CDR3 is 18 residues long. The CDR3 bases are TGTGCCAGCAGCTTAGCTCCGGGACTAGCGGGAGGGCGGGAGACCCAGTACTTC. It specifies CASSLAPGLAGGRETQYF.

V gene TRBV30 combines with J gene TRBJ2-3, with TRBD2 matching over 10 bases. This CDR3 comprises 15 residues. The germline V gene encodes CDR1 GTSNPN and CDR2 SVGIG (reference sequence). V dropped 2 bases and J dropped 1; count of bases not matched to a gene: 3. This chain's CDR3 is CAWSIAGGGTDTQYF. The DNA of the CDR3 is TGTGCCTGGAGTATAGCGGGAGGAGGCACAGATACGCAGTATTTT.

The CDR3 reads CASSLVGVPYNSPLHF. The CDR3 coding sequence is TGTGCCAGCAGCTTAGTAGGGGTGCCCTATAATTCACCCCTCCACTTT. The chain links TRBV7-8 to TRBJ1-6; TRBD1 might be the D (5 bases). This CDR3 spans 16 amino acids. Germline V CDR1 and CDR2: SGHVS, FQNEAQ. V lost 1 base and J lost 2, with 9 bases in between.

The chain uses TRBV4-2 and TRBJ2-7, with TRBD2 matching over 14 bases. CDR1 is LGHNA and CDR2 is YNFKEQ in the germline V gene. The length of the CDR3 is 17 residues. V was clipped by 0 bases and J by 3 bases; unmatched bases: 4. The DNA for the CDR3 is TGTGCCAGCAGCCAAGAGCCGGGGACTAGCGGGAGCTACGAGCAGTACTTC. Its protein is CASSQEPGTSGSYEQYF.

This chain links TRBV6-1 with TRBJ2-1, with 7 bases aligning to TRBD2. This CDR3 is built from 11 residues. V lost 5 bases, J lost 9 bases, and 1 base stayed unmatched. Germline V CDR1 and CDR2: MNHNS, SASEGT. The CDR3 sequence: CASSRLAEQFF. Written as DNA, the CDR3 is TGTGCCAGCAGTCGACTAGCTGAGCAGTTCTTC.

The chain links TRBV9 to TRBJ2-3; tentative D call: TRBD2 (6 bases). Trimming cost V 0 bases and J 1 base, with 12 bases left between them. The CDR3 is 16 amino acids. The germline gives CDR1 SGDLS, CDR2 YYNGEE. CDR3 sequence: CASSVAAGGGTDTQYF. The CDR3 nucleotides are TGTGCCAGCAGCGTAGCGGCGGGCGGGGGCACAGATACGCAGTATTTT. The entire variable domain, with the rest obtained from reference TRBV9 and TRBJ2-3, is as follows: DSGVTQTPKHLITATGQRVTLRCSPRSGDLSVYWYQQSLDQGLQFLIQYYNGEERAKGNILERFSAQQFPDLHSELNLSSLELGDSALYFCASSVAAGGGTDTQYFGPGTRLTVL.

This chain joins TRBV18 and TRBJ2-3; D gene unclear. The CDR3 extends over 14 amino acids. Germline lookup yields CDR1 KGHSH and CDR2 LQKENI. Trimming took 3 bases from V and 1 from J, leaving 8 bases between them. DNA for the CDR3: TGTGCCAGCTCACCCAGGCGTGGCACAGATACGCAGTATTTT. Residues: CASSPRRGTDTQYF. The entire variable domain, with the rest obtained from reference TRBV18 and TRBJ2-3, is as follows: NAGVMQNPRHLVRRRGQEARLRCSPMKGHSHVYWYRQLPEEGLKFMVYLQKENIIDESGMPKERFSAEFPKEGPSILRIQQVVRGDSAAYFCASSPRRGTDTQYFGPGTRLTVL.

The chain uses TRBV5-5 and TRBJ2-3, with TRBD2 identical over 11 bases. V lost 2 bases, J lost 5 bases, and 7 bases stayed unmatched. This CDR3 region has 16 residues. Germline V gene lookup returns CDR1 SGHKS and CDR2 YYEKEE (reference sequence). CDR3 loop: CASSFIAGGPGDTQYF. The CDR3 region has the DNA TGTGCCAGCAGCTTTATAGCGGGAGGGCCCGGAGATACGCAGTATTTT.

The V call is TRBV28, the J call TRBJ1-1, with 8 bases lining up with TRBD1. This CDR3 has 13 amino acids. CDR1 is MDHEN, CDR2 SYDVKM, per germline. J was trimmed by 7 bases and V by 7 bases; bases with no gene match: 8. In DNA, the CDR3 is TGTGCCAGCACCGTGGACAGGGCGGTTGAAGCTTTCTTT. This codes for CASTVDRAVEAFF.

V gene TRBV2 combines with J gene TRBJ2-3, with D possibly TRBD2 on 7 matching bases. Trimming took off 8 bases at V and 0 bases at J, with 21 bases between the two ends. CDR3 length: 17 amino acids. The germline V gene encodes CDR1 SNHLY and CDR2 FYNNEI. CDR3 nucleotides: TGTGCCAGCGAGGCCGCGGGGGCCCCGAGCAGCACAGATACGCAGTATTTT. This gives the protein CASEAAGAPSSTDTQYF.

This chain uses TRBV7-2 with TRBJ2-3, with TRBD1 identical over 7 bases. The CDR3 length is 16 residues. CDR1 is SGHTA, CDR2 FQGNSA, per germline. V shed 1 base and J 2 bases; nucleotides not matched to a gene: 6. CDR3 in DNA: TGTGCCAGCAGCTTAGAACCGGGACAGACCACAGATACGCAGTATTTT. Translating gives CASSLEPGQTTDTQYF.

Remarks on this clone: Different DNA sequences within this sample yield the same CDR3. J is TRBJ2-7 and V is TRBV7-9; no firm D call. Trimming removed 7 bases from V and 1 base from J, with 8 bases in between. Germline V gene lookup returns CDR1 SEHNR and CDR2 FQNEAQ (reference sequence). This CDR3 spans 12 amino acids. The CDR3 is CASTSGSYEQYF. DNA for the CDR3: TGTGCCAGCACCTCAGGTTCCTACGAGCAGTACTTC.

This chain connects TRBV18 to TRBJ2-7, with a tentative D call TRBD1 (6 bases). Germline-derived CDR1 and CDR2 are KGHSH and LQKENI. The CDR3 sequence is 14 residues long. V lost 3 bases and J lost 1, with 10 bases in between. The CDR3, as DNA: TGTGCCAGCTCACCGGGGGCCGGATCCTACGAGCAGTACTTC. Translated: CASSPGAGSYEQYF.

The rearrangement uses TRBV7-2 and TRBJ1-1, with 7 positions matching TRBD1. The trim removed 5 bases at V and 0 bases at J, leaving 0 bases unmatched. This CDR3 has 13 residues. Germline V gene sequence: CDR1 SGHTA, CDR2 FQGNSA. The CDR3 nucleotides read TGTGCCAGCAGCCAGGGGGTGAACACTGAAGCTTTCTTT. Its protein is CASSQGVNTEAFF.

This chain joins TRBV27 and TRBJ2-7, with no clear D. Trimming cost V 8 bases and J 0 bases, with 17 bases left between them. Germline V gene sequence: CDR1 MNHEY, CDR2 SMNVEV (reference sequence). The CDR3 is 15 residues long. CDR3 coding DNA: TGTGCCAGCGCCGCGTGGTCCGCGGCCTCCTACGAGCAGTACTTC. It encodes CASAAWSAASYEQYF.

The rearrangement links TRBV27 to TRBJ1-1, with TRBD1 as a possible D gene (5 bases). From germline, CDR1 is MNHEY and CDR2 SMNVEV (reference sequence). The CDR3 runs 16 residues. Trimming took 3 bases from V and 3 from J, leaving 17 bases between them. In nucleotides, the CDR3 is TGTGCCAGCAGTTTCGGTGCTTACAGGCCGTACACTGAAGCTTTCTTT. Its translation: CASSFGAYRPYTEAFF.

The chain recombines TRBV19 with TRBJ2-2, with 7 bases matching TRBD1. V was pared by 3 bases and J by 3 bases, with 7 bases of the junction left unmatched. CDR3 length: 16 amino acids. Per the germline V gene, CDR1 is LNHDA and CDR2 is SQIVND (reference sequence). As DNA, the CDR3 is TGTGCCAGTAGTATGTCAGGGGGAAGTGACACCGGGGAGCTGTTTTTT. It is translated as CASSMSGGSDTGELFF.

This chain connects TRBV10-1 to TRBJ2-2; TRBD2 matches 9 bases. From germline, CDR1 is WNHNN and CDR2 SYGVQD (reference sequence). The J segment lost 1 base and the V segment lost 6 bases, leaving 6 bases of the junction unmatched. CDR3 length equals 16 residues. This CDR3 is CASRLSGRQNTGELFF. CDR3 in DNA: TGCGCCAGCAGACTTAGCGGGAGACAGAACACCGGGGAGCTGTTTTTT.

The rearrangement uses TRBV30 and TRBJ1-1, with a possible D match to TRBD1 (5 bases). Germline V lookup: CDR1 GTSNPN, CDR2 SVGIG (reference sequence). This CDR3 has 14 amino acids. V gave up 3 bases and J gave up 1 base, with 12 bases separating them. In nucleotides, the CDR3 is TGTGCCTGGAGCTCCGGCGGGGCGAACACTGAAGCTTTCTTT. It codes for CAWSSGGANTEAFF.

The chain combines TRBV27 with TRBJ2-1, with unresolved D. Germline V gene data show CDR1 as MNHEY and CDR2 as SMNVEV (reference sequence). Trimming left V 7 bases short and J 4 bases short, with 5 bases between. The CDR3 extends over 11 amino acids. Written as DNA, the CDR3 is TGTGCCAGCATGAGGTACAATGAGCAGTTCTTC. Residues: CASMRYNEQFF.